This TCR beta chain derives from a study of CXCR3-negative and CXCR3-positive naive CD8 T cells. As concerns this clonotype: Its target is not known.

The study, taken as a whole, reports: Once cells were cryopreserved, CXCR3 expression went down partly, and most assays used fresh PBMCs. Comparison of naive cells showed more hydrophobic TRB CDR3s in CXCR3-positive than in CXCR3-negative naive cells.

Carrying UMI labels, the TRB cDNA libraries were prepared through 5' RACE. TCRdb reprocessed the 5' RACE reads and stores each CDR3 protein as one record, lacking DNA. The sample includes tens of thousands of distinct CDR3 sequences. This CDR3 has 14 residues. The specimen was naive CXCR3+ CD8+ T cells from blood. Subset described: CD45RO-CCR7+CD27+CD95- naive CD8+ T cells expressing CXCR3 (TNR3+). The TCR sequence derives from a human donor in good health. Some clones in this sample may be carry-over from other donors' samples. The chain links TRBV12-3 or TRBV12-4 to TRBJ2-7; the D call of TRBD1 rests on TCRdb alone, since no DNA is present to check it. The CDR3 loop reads CASSRTGVSGEHYF.